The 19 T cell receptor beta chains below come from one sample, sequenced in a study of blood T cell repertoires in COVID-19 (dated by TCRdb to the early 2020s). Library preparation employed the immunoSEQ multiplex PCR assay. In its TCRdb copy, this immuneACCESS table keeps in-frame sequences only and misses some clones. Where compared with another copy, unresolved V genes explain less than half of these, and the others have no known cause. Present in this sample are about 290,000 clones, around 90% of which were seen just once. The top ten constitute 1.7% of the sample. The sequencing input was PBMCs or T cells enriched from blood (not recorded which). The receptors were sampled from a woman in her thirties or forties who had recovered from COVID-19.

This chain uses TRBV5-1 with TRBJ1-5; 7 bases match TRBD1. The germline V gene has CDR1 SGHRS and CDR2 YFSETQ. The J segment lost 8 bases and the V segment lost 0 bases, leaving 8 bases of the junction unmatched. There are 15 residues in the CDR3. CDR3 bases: TGCGCCAGCAGCTTGGGACAGGGTAGTCCGGAGCCCCAGCATTTT. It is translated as CASSLGQGSPEPQHF.

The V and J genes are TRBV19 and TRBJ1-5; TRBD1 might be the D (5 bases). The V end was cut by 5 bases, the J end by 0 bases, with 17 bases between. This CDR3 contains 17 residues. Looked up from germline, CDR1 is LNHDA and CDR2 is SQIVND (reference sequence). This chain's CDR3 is CASSLGQALYSNQPQHF. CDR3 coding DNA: TGTGCCAGTAGTCTGGGGCAGGCCCTTTATAGCAATCAGCCCCAGCATTTT.

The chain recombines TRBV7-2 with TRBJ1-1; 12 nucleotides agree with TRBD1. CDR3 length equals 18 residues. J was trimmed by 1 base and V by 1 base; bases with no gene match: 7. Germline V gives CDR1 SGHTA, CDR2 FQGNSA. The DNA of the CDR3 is TGTGCCAGCAGCTTAGGTGGGACAGGGGGCAATAGGAACACTGAAGCTTTCTTT. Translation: CASSLGGTGGNRNTEAFF. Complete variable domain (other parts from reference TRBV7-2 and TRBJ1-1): GAGVSQSPSNKVTEKGKDVELRCDPISGHTALYWYRQSLGQGLEFLIYFQGNSAPDKSGLPSDRFSAERTGGSVSTLTIQRTQQEDSAVYLCASSLGGTGGNRNTEAFFGQGTRLTVV.

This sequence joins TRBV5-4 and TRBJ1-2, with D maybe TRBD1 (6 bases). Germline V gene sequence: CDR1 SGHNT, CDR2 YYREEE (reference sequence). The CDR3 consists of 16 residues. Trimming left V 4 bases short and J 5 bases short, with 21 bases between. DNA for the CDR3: TGTGCCAGCAGCCTAAGCGGCCGAGACAGGCTGTATGGCTACACCTTC. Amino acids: CASSLSGRDRLYGYTF. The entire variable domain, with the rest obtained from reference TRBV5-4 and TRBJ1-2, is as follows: ETGVTQSPTHLIKTRGQQVTLRCSSQSGHNTVSWYQQALGQGPQFIFQYYREEENGRGNFPPRFSGLQFPNYSSELNVNALELDDSALYLCASSLSGRDRLYGYTFGSGTRLTVV.

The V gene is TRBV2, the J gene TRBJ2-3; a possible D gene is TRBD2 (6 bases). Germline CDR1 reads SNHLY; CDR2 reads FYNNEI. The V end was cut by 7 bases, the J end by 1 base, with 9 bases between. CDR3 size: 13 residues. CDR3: CASTREGTDTQYF. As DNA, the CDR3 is TGTGCCAGCACGCGGGAAGGCACAGATACGCAGTATTTT.

The CDR3 DNA sequence: TGTGCCAGCAGTTGGGGACAGGGGGTACCGTCTTTCTTT. This sequence encodes CASSWGQGVPSFF. This sequence joins TRBV12-3 or TRBV12-4 and TRBJ1-1, with 11 bases matching TRBD1. There are 13 residues in the CDR3. The V gene end was trimmed by 4 bases and the J gene end by 12 bases; junction bases not matched to a gene: 7.

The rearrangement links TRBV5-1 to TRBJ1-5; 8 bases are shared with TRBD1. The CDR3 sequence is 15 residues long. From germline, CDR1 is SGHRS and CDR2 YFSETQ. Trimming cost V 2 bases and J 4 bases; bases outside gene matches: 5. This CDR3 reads CASSFDGQGNQPQHF. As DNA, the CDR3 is TGCGCCAGCAGCTTCGATGGACAGGGAAATCAGCCCCAGCATTTT.

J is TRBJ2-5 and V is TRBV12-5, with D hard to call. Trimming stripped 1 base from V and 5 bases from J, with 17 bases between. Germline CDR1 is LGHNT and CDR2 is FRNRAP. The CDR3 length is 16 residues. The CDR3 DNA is TGTGCTAGTGGTTTGGCCCCCATCGGGTCGCGGGAGACCCAGTACTTC. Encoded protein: CASGLAPIGSRETQYF.

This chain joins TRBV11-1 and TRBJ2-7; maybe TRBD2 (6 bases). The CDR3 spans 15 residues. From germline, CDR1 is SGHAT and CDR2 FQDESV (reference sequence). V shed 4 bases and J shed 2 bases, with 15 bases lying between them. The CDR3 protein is CASSYAPQRAYEQYF. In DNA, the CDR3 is TGTGCCAGCAGCTACGCCCCCCAGCGGGCCTACGAGCAGTACTTC.

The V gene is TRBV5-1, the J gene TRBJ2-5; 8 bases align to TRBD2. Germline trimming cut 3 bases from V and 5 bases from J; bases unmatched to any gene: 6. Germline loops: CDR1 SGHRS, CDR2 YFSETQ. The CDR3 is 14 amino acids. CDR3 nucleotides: TGCGCCAGCAGCTCGGGAGGGCCCGGGGAGACCCAGTACTTC. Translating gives CASSSGGPGETQYF. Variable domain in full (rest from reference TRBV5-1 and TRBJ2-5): KAGVTQTPRYLIKTRGQQVTLSCSPISGHRSVSWYQQTPGQGLQFLFEYFSETQRNKGNFPGRFSGRQFSNSRSEMNVSTLELGDSALYLCASSSGGPGETQYFGPGTRLLVL.

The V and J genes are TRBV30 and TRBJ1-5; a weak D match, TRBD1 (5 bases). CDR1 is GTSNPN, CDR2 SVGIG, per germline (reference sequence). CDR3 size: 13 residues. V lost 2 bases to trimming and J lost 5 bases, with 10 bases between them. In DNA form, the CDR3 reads TGTGCCTGGAGTTCCAGGGAAGATCAGCCCCAGCATTTT. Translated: CAWSSREDQPQHF.

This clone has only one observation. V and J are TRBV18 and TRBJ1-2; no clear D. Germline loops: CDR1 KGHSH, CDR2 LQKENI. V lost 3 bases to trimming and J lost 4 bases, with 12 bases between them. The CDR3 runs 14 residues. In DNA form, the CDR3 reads TGTGCCAGCTCACCGACCCAGGCGGGCTATGGCTACACCTTC. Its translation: CASSPTQAGYGYTF.

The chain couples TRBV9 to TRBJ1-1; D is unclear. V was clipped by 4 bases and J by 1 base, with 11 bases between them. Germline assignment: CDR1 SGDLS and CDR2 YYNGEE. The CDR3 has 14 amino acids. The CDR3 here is CASSKRTSNTEAFF. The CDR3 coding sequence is TGTGCCAGCAGCAAGCGGACGTCGAACACTGAAGCTTTCTTT.

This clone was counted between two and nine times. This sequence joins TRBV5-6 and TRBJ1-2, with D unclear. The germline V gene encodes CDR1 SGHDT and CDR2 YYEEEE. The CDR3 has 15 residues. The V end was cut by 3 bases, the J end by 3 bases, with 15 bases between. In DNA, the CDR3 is TGTGCCAGCAGCTACCACGAGGGCGCGGACTATGGCTACACCTTC. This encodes CASSYHEGADYGYTF.

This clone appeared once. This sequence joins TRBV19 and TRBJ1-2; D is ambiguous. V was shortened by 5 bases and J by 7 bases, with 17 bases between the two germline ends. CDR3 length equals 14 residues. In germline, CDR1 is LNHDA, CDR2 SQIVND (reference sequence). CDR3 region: CASSPRGREGGYTF. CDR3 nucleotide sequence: TGTGCCAGTAGTCCTCGAGGGAGGGAAGGTGGCTACACCTTC.

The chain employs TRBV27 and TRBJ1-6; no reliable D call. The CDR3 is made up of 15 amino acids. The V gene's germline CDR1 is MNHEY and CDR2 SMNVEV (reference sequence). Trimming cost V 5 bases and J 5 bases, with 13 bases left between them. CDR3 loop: CASSPRGPDNSPLHF. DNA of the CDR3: TGTGCCAGCAGTCCTCGAGGGCCAGATAATTCACCCCTCCACTTT.

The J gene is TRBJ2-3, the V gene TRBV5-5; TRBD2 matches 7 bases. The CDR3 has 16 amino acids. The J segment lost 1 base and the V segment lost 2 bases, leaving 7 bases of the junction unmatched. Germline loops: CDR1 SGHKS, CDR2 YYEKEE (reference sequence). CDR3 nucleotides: TGTGCCAGCAGCTTACTCCTAGCGGCCGGCACAGATACGCAGTATTTT. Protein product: CASSLLLAAGTDTQYF.

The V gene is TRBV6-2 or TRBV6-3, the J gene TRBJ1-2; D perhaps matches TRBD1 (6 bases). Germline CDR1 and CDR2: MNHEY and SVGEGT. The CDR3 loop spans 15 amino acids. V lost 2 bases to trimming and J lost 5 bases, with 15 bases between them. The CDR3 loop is CASSYPGRGQYGYTF. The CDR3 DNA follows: TGTGCCAGCAGTTACCCCGGCAGGGGCCAATATGGCTACACCTTC.

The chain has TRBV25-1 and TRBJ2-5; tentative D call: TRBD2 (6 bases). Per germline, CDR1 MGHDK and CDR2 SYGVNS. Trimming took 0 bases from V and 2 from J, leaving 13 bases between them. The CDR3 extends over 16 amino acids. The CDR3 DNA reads TGTGCCAGCAGTGAATATACGGCCGGGACTCAAGAGACCCAGTACTTC. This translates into CASSEYTAGTQETQYF.